This T cell receptor (beta chain) was retrieved from a study of shared clonotypes between healthy human individuals. Data came from immunoSEQ multiplex PCR; TCRdb stores just in-frame clones and leaves some out. The sample holds 2 million to 3 million clones, over 85% seen once. On this clone itself: The antigen remains unidentified.

Study conclusions and caveats: Clonotype sharing across a few donors was observed for around 4.8% of naive CD4 clonotypes.

In germline, CDR1 is SEHNR, CDR2 FQNEAQ (reference sequence). This CDR3 has 17 amino acids. J lost 3 bases, V lost 7 bases, and 13 bases had no gene match. The sequenced sample consisted of naive CD4+ T cells from PBMCs. Subset: CD45RA+ positively selected. V is TRBV7-9 and J is TRBJ2-2; 8 nucleotides line up with TRBD1. The clonotype was recovered from a man between 18 and 35 years old in good health. Some clones in this sample may be carry-over from other donors' samples. The CDR3 DNA follows: TGTGCCAGCACCCATCTGTCGACAGGGGCCTACACCGGGGAGCTGTTTTTT. Translating it yields CASTHLSTGAYTGELFF.